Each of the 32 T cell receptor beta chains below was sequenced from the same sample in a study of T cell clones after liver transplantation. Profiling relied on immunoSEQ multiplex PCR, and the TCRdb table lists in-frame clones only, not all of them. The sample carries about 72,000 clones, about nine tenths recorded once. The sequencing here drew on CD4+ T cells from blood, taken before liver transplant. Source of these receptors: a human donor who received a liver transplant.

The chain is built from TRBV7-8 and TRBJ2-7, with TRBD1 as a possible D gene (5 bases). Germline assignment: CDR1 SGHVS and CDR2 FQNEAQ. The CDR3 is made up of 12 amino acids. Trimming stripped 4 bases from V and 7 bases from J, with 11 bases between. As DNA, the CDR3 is TGTGCCAGCAGCTCCCCCGCAGGGGAGCAGTACTTC. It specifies CASSSPAGEQYF.

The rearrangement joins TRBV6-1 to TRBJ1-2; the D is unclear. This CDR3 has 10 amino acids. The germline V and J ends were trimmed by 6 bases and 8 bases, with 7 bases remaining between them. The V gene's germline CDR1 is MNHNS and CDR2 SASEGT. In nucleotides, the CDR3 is TGTGCCAGCAGAGAGACGGGCTACACCTTC. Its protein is CASRETGYTF.

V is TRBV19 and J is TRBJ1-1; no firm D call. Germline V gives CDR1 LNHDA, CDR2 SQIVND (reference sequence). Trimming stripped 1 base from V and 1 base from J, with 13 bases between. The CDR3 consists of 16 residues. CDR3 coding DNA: TGTGCCAGTAGTATAGGATCGCACCTCGGGAACACTGAAGCTTTCTTT. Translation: CASSIGSHLGNTEAFF.

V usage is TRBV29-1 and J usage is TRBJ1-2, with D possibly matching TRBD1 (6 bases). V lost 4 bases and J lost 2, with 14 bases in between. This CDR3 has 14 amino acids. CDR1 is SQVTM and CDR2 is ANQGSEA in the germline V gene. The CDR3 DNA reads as TGCAGCGTTGTAACCAATCAGGGGAACTATGGCTACACCTTC. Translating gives CSVVTNQGNYGYTF.

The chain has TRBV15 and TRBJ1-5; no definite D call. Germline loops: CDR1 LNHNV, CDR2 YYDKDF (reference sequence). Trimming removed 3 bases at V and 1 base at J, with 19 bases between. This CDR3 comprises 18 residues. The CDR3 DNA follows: TGTGCCACCAGCAGGCTAAGCAGAGGCTCCGGCAGCAATCAGCCCCAGCATTTT. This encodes CATSRLSRGSGSNQPQHF.

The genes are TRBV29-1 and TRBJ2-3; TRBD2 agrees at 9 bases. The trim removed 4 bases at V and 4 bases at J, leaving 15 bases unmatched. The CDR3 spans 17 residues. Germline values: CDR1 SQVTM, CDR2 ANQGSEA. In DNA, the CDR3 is TGCAGCGTTGTTCGTTCGGGTAGCGGGAGTGGTGCAGATACGCAGTATTTT. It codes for CSVVRSGSGSGADTQYF.

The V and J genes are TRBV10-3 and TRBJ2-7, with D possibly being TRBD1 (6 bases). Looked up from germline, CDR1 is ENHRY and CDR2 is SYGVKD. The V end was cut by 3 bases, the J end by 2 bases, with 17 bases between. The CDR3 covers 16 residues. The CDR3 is CAISERSGDSTYEQYF. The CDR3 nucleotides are TGTGCCATCAGTGAACGGTCAGGGGATTCTACCTACGAGCAGTACTTC.

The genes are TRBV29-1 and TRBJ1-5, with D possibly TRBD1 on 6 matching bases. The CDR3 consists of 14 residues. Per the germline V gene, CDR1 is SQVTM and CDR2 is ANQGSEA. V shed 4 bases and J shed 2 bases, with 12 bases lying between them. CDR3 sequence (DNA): TGCAGCGTTGGTCAGGGGACGGGCAATCAGCCCCAGCATTTT. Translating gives CSVGQGTGNQPQHF.

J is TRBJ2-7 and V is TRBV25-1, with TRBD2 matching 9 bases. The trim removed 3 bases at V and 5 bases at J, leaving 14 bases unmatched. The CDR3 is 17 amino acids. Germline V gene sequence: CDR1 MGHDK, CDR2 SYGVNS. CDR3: CASSDQGRGRAGNEQYF. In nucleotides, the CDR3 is TGTGCCAGCAGTGACCAGGGCCGCGGGAGGGCCGGGAACGAGCAGTACTTC.

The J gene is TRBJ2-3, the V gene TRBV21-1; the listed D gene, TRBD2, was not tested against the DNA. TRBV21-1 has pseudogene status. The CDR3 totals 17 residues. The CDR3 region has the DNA TGTGCCAGCAGCAAAGCCGGAATCATCGGGAGCACAGATACGCAGTATTTT. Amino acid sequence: CASSKAGIIGSTDTQYF.

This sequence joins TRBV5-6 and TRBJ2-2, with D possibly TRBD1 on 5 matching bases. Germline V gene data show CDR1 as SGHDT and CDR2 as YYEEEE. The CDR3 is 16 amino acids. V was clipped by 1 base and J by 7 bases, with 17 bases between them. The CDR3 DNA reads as TGTGCCAGCAGCTTGTCGGCCAGGGCCAGTATCGGGGAGCTGTTTTTT. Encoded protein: CASSLSARASIGELFF.

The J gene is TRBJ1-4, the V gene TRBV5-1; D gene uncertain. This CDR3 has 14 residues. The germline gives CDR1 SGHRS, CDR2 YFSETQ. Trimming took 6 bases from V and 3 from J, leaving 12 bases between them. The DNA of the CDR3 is TGCGCCAGCACCCCCAGAGGACCTAATGAAAAACTGTTTTTT. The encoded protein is CASTPRGPNEKLFF.

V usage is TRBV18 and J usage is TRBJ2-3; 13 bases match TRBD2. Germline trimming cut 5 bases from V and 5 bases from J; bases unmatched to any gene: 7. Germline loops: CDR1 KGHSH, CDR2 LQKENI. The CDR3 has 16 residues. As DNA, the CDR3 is TGTGCCAGCTCAGCCACTAGCGGGAGGGCCCAAGATACGCAGTATTTT. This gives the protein CASSATSGRAQDTQYF.

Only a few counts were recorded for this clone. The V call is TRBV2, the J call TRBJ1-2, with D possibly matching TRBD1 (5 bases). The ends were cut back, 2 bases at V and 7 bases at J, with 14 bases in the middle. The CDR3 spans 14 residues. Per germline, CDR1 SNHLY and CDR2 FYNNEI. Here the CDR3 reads CASSESRGPSGYTF. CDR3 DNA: TGTGCCAGCAGTGAATCTAGGGGCCCGAGTGGCTACACCTTC. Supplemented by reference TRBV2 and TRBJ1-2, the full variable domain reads EPEVTQTPSHQVTQMGQEVILRCVPISNHLYFYWYRQILGQKVEFLVSFYNNEISEKSEIFDDQFSVERPDGSNFTLKIRSTKLEDSAMYFCASSESRGPSGYTFGSGTRLTVV.

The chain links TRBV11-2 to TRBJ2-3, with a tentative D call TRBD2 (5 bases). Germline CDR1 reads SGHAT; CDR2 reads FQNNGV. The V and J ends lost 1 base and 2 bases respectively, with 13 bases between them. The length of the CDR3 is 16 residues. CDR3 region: CASSLGGGPLTDTQYF. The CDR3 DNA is TGTGCCAGCAGCTTAGGTGGAGGTCCCCTCACAGATACGCAGTATTTT. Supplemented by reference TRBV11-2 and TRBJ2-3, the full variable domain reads EAGVAQSPRYKIIEKRQSVAFWCNPISGHATLYWYQQILGQGPKLLIQFQNNGVVDDSQLPKDRFSAERLKGVDSTLKIQPAKLEDSAVYLCASSLGGGPLTDTQYFGPGTRLTVL.

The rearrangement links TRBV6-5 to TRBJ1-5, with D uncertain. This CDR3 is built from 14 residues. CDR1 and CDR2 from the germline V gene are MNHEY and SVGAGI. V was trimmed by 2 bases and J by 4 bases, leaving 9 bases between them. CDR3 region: CASSYREVNQPQHF. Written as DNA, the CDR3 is TGTGCCAGCAGTTACCGTGAAGTAAATCAGCCCCAGCATTTT.

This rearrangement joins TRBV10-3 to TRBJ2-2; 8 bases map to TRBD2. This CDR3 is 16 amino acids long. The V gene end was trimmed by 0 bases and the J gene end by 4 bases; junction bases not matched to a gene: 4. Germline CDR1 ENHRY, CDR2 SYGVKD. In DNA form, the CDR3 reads TGTGCCATCAGTGAGTCGAGGGCGGGAGGCACCGGGGAGCTGTTTTTT. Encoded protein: CAISESRAGGTGELFF.

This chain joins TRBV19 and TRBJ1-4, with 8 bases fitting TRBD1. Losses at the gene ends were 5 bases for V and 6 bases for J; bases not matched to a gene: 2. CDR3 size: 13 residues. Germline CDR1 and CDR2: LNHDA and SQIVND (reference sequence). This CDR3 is CASSSGQDEKLFF. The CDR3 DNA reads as TGTGCCAGTAGTTCGGGACAGGATGAAAAACTGTTTTTT.

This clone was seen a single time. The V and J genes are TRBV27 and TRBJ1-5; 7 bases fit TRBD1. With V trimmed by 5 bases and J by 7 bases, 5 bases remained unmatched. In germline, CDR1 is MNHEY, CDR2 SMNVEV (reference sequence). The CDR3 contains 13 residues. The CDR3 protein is CASSRQGSQPQHF. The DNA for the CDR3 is TGTGCCAGCAGTCGACAGGGTAGCCAGCCCCAGCATTTT.

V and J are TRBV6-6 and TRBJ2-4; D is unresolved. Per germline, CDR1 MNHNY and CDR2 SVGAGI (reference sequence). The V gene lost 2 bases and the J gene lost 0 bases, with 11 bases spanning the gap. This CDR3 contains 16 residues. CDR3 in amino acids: CASSYARILAKNIQYF. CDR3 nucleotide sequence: TGTGCCAGCAGTTACGCCCGTATCCTAGCCAAAAACATTCAGTACTTC.

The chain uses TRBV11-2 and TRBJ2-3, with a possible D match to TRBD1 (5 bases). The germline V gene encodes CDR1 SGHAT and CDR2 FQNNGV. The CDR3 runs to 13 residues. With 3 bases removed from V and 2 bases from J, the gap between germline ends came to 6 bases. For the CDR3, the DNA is TGTGCCAGCAGCTTCAGGGTCACAGATACGCAGTATTTT. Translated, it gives CASSFRVTDTQYF. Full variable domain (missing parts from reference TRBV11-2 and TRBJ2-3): EAGVAQSPRYKIIEKRQSVAFWCNPISGHATLYWYQQILGQGPKLLIQFQNNGVVDDSQLPKDRFSAERLKGVDSTLKIQPAKLEDSAVYLCASSFRVTDTQYFGPGTRLTVL.

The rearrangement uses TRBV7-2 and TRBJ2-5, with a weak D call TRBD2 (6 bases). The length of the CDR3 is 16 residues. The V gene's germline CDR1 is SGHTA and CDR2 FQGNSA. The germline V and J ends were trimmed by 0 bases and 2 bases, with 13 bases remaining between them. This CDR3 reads CASSLAVGRGQETQYF. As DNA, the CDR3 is TGTGCCAGCAGCTTAGCAGTCGGGAGAGGTCAAGAGACCCAGTACTTC.

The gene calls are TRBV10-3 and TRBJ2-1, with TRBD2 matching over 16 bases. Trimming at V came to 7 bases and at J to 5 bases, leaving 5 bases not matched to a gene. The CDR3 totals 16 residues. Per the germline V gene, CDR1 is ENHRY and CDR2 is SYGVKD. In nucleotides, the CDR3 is TGTGCCATCACCTCCGGGACTAGCGGGAGGGACAATGAGCAGTTCTTC. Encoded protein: CAITSGTSGRDNEQFF.

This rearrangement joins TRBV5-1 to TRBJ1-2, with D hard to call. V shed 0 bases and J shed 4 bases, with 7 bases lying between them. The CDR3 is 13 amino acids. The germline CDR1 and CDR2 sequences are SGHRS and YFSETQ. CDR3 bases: TGCGCCAGCAGCTTGGGCCAGTCCTATGGCTACACCTTC. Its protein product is CASSLGQSYGYTF.

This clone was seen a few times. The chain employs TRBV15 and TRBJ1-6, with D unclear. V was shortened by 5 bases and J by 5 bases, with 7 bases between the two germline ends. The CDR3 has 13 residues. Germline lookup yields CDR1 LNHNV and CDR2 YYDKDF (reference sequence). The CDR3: CATSFGDNSPLHF. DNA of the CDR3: TGTGCCACCAGCTTCGGGGATAATTCACCCCTCCACTTT.

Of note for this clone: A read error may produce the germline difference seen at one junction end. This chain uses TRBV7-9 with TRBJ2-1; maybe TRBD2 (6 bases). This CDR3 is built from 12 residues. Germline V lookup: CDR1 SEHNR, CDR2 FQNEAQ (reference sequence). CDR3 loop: CASSASSDSKVF. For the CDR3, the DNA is TGTGCCAGCAGCGCCTCTAGCGACAGCAAGGTCTTC.

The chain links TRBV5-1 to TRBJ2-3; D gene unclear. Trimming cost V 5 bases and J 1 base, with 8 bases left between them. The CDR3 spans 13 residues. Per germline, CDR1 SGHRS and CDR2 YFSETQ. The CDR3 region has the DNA TGCGCCAGCAGTCAGGCGGGCACAGATACGCAGTATTTT. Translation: CASSQAGTDTQYF.

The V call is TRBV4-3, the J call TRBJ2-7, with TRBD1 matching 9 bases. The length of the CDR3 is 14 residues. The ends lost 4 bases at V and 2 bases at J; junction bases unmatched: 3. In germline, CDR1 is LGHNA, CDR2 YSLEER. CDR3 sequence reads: CASSPRQGAYEQYF. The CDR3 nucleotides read TGCGCCAGCAGCCCACGACAGGGGGCCTACGAGCAGTACTTC.

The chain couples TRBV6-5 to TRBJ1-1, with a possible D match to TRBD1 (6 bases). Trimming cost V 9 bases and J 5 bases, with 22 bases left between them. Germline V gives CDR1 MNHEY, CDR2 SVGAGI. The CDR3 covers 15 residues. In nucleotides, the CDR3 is TGTGCCAGTTCCCCTGGAGGGGGGGCGCCTACTGAAGCTTTCTTT. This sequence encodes CASSPGGGAPTEAFF.

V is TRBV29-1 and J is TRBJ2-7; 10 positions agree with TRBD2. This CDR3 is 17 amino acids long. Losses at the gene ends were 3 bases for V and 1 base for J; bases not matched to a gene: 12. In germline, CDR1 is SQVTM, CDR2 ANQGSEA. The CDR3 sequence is CSVEGSGVAGGSYEQYF. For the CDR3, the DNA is TGCAGCGTTGAGGGCTCAGGCGTAGCGGGAGGTTCCTACGAGCAGTACTTC.

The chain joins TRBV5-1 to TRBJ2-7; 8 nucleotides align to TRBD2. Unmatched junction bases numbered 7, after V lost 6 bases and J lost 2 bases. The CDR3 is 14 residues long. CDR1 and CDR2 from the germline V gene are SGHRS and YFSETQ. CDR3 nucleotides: TGCGCCAGCACCCTCGGGGGGGCCACCTACGAGCAGTACTTC. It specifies CASTLGGATYEQYF.

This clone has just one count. The CDR3 loop is CASSVGPAGNQPQHF. DNA for the CDR3: TGTGCCAGCTCAGTGGGACCTGCGGGCAATCAGCCCCAGCATTTT. V is TRBV18 and J is TRBJ1-5, with D possibly matching TRBD1 (5 bases). The CDR3 is 15 amino acids. Germline V gives CDR1 KGHSH, CDR2 LQKENI. V lost 5 bases and J 2 bases, leaving 13 bases between the germline ends.